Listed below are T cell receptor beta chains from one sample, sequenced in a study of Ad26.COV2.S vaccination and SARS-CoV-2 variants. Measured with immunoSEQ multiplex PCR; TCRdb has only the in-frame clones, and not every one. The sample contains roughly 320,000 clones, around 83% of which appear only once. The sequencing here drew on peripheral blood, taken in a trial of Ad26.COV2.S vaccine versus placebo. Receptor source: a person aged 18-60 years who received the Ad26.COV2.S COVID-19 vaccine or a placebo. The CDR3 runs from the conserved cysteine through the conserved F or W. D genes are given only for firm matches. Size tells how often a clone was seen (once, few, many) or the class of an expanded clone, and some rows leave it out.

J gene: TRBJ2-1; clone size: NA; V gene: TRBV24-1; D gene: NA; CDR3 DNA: TGTGCCACCAGTGACGACCGAGGGGGTAATGAGCAGTTCTTC; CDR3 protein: CATSDDRGGNEQFF
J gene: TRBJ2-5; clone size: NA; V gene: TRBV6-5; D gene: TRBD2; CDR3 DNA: TGTGCCAGCAAATCGGGGGGGGCGCAGACCCAGTACTTC; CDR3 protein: CASKSGGAQTQYF
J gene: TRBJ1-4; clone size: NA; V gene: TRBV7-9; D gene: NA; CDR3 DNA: TGTGCCAGCAGCTCAAATACAGGCTCTGAAAAACTGTTTTTT; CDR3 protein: CASSSNTGSEKLFF
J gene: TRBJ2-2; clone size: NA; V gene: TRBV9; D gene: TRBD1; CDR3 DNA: TGTGCCAGCAGCTTGGGACAGAAATCCACCGGGGAGCTGTTTTTT; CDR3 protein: CASSLGQKSTGELFF
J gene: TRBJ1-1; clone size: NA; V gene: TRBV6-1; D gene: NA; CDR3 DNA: TGTGCCAGCAGGGTAACCGGGACACCGAACACTGAAGCTTTCTTT; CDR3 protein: CASRVTGTPNTEAFF
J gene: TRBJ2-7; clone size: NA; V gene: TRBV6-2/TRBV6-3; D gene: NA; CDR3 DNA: TGTGCCAGCAGTTACTCAATGGGCTCCTACGAGCAGTACTTC; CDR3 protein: CASSYSMGSYEQYF
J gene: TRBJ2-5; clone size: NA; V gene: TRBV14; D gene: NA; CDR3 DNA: TGTGCCAGCAGCCCCCGGACAGTCCAAGAGACCCAGTACTTC; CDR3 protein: CASSPRTVQETQYF
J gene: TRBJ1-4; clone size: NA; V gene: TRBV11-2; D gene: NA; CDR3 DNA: TGTGCCAGCAGCTTCGGGGAAAAACTGTTTTTT; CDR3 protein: CASSFGEKLFF
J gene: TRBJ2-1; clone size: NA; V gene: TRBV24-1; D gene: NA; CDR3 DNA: TGTGCCACCAGTGATTTGAATGCGAGCTCCTACAATGAGCAGTTCTTC; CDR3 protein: CATSDLNASSYNEQFF
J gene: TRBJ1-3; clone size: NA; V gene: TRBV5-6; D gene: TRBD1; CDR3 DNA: TGTGCCAGCAGCTTGCGATACAGGGGATCTGGAAACACCATATATTTT; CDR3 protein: CASSLRYRGSGNTIYF
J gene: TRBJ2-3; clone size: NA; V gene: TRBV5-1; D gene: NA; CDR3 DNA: TGCGCCAGCGGACCATCAGGAGAGAGCACAGATACGCAGTATTTT; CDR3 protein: CASGPSGESTDTQYF
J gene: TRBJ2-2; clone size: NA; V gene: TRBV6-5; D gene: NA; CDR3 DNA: TGTGCCAGCAGTTACGGGGGGGGGCCCACCGGGGAGCTGTTTTTT; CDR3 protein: CASSYGGGPTGELFF
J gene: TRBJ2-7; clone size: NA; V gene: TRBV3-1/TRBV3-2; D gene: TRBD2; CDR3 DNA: TGTGCCAGCAGCCAAGGTAGCGGGGCGTCCTACGAGCAGTACTTC; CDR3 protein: CASSQGSGASYEQYF
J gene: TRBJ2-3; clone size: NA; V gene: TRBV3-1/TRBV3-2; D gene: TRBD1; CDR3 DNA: TGTGCCAGCACCCCTGACAGGGGGCTAAGCACAGATACGCAGTATTTT; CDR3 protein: CASTPDRGLSTDTQYF
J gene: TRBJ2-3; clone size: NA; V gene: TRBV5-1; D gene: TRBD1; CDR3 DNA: TGCGCCAGCAGCTCACAGGGGCCTCCCACAGATACGCAGTATTTT; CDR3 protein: CASSSQGPPTDTQYF
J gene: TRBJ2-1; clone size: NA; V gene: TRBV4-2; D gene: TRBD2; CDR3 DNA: TGTGCCAGCAGCCCCCCACTAGCGGCTAGCTCCTACAATGAGCAGTTCTTC; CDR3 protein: CASSPPLAASSYNEQFF
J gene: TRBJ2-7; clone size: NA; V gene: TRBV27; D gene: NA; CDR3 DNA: TGTGCCAGCAGTGAAGGGGACAGCGGGTACGAGCAGTACTTC; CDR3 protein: CASSEGDSGYEQYF
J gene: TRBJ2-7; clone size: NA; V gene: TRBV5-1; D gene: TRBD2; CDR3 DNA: TGCGCCAGCAGCTCGGCCCAGACTAGCGGGGGTTACGAGCAGTACTTC; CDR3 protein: CASSSAQTSGGYEQYF
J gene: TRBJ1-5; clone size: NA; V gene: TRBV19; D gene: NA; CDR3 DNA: TGTGCCAGTAGTATAGATCATAATCAGCCCCAGCATTTT; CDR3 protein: CASSIDHNQPQHF
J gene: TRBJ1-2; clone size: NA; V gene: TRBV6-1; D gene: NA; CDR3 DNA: TGTGCCAGCAGTGAAGCGGGGGGGACACGCACTAGGGGTACCTTC; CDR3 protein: CASSEAGGTRTRGTF
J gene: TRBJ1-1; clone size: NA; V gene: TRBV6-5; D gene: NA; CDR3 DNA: TGTGCCAGCAGTCCTCTGCAGTCGTGGACTGAAGCTTTCTTT; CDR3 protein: CASSPLQSWTEAFF
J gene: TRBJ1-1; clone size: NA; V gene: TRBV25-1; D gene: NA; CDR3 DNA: TGTGCCAGCAGTGACCCAGGAACAGGGACTGAAGCTTTCTTT; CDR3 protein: CASSDPGTGTEAFF
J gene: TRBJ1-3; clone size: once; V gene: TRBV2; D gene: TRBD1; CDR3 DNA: TGTGCCAGCAGTAGCGGACAGGGGAACACCATATATTTT; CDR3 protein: CASSSGQGNTIYF
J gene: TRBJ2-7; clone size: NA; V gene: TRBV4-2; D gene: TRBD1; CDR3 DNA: TGTGCCAGCAGCCAAGGAAGTACAGGGGTTGCTTACGAGCAGTACTTC; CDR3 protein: CASSQGSTGVAYEQYF
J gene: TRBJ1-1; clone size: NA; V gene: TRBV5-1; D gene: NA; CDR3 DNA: TGCGCCAGCAGCTTCACCGGACCCTGGGACACTGAAGCTTTCTTT; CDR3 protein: CASSFTGPWDTEAFF
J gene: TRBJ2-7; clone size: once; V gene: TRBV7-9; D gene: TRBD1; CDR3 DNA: TGTGCCAGCAGCCAACAGGGGGCGCGCAACGAGCAGTACTTC; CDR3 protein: CASSQQGARNEQYF
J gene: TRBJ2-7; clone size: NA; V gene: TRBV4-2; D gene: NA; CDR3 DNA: TGTGCCAGCAGCCAAGTAGGGACGGATCAGTACGAGCAGTACTTC; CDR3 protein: CASSQVGTDQYEQYF
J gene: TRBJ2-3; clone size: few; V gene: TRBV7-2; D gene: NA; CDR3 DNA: TGTGCCAGCAGCTCCCCTGACCGTCTCGGTGGCACAGATACGCAGTATTTT; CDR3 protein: CASSSPDRLGGTDTQYF
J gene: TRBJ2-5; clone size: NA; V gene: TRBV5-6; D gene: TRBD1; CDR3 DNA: TGTGCCAGCAGCCCAGCGGGGGACAGGGGTCAAGAGACCCAGTACTTC; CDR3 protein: CASSPAGDRGQETQYF
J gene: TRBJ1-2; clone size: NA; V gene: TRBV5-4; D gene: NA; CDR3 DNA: TGTGCCAGCAGCTTGGAGGCAGAGCGTAACTATGGCTACACCTTC; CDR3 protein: CASSLEAERNYGYTF
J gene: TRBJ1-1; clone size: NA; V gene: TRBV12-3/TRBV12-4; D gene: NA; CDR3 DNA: TGTGCCAGCAGTTTTCGGGGGAACACTGAAGCTTTCTTT; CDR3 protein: CASSFRGNTEAFF
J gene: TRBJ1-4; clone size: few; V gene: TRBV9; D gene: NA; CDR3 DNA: TGTGCCAGCAGCCTTGGACAGAAGGGAGAAAAACTGTTTTTT; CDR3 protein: CASSLGQKGEKLFF
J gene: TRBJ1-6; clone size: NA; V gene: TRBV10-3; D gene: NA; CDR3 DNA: TGTGCCATCAGTGAGGGAAGGGGCCCCTCCGTACTCCACTTT; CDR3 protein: CAISEGRGPSVLHF
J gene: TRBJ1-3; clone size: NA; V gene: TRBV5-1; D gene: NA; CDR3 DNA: TGCGCCAGCAGCTTGGAGGCTGGTGGAAACACCATATATTTT; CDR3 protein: CASSLEAGGNTIYF
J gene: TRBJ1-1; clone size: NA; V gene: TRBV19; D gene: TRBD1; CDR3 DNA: TGTGCCAGTAGTCAACTTAAAGACAGGGGGCCGAGAACTGAAGCTTTCTTT; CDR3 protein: CASSQLKDRGPRTEAFF
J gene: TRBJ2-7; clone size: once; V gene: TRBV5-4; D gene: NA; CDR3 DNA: TGTGCCAGCAGCTTGGGGCACCCGGGGGCGGGGGAGCAGTACTTC; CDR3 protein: CASSLGHPGAGEQYF
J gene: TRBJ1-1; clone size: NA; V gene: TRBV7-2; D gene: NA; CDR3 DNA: TGTGCCAGCAGCTTTCCCTCCCGGGGACCCACTGAAGCTTTCTTT; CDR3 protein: CASSFPSRGPTEAFF
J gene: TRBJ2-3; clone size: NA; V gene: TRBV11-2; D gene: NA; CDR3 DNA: TGTGCCAGCAGCTTAGTGCGGGTCCACACAGATACGCAGTATTTT; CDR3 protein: CASSLVRVHTDTQYF
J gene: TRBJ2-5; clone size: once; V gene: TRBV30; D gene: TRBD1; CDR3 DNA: TGTGCCTGGAGTCGACAGGGTTCAGAGACCCAGTACTTC; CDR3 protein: CAWSRQGSETQYF
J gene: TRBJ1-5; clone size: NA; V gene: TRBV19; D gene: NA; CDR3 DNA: TGTGCCAGCAAGCTAGACCCCATGAGGGGGAGCAATCAGCCCCAGCATTTT; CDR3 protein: CASKLDPMRGSNQPQHF
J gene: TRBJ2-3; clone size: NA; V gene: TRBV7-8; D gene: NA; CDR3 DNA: TGTGCCAGCAGGATACAGGGCCCTCTCGACACAGATACGCAGTATTTT; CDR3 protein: CASRIQGPLDTDTQYF
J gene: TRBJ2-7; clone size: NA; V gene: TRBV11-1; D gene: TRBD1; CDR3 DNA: TGTGCCAGCAGCTTCACAGGGGTCAGAACCTACGAGCAGTACTTC; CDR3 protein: CASSFTGVRTYEQYF
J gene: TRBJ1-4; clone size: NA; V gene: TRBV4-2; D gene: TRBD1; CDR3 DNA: TGTGCCAGCAGCCAAGATCCCAGGGGGGTGGTAGATGAAAAACTGTTTTTT; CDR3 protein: CASSQDPRGVVDEKLFF
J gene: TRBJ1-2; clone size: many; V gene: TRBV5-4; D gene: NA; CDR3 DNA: TGTGCCAGCAGCTTGCTTACAGGCCACTATGGCTACACCTTC; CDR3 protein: CASSLLTGHYGYTF
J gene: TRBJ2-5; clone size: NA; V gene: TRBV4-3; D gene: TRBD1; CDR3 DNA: TGCGCCAGCAGCCAAGAACCAGGGGGGACCCAGTACTTC; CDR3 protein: CASSQEPGGTQYF
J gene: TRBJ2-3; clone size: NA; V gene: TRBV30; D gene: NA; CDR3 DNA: TGTGCCTGGAGTGTACCCAGGGTTGGTAGCACAGATACGCAGTATTTT; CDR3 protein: CAWSVPRVGSTDTQYF
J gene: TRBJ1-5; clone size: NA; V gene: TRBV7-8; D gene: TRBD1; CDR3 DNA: TGTGCCAGCAGCCCAGGGACAGAGCGCAATCAGCCCCAGCATTTT; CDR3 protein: CASSPGTERNQPQHF
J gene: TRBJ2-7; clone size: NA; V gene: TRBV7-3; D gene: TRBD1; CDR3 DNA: TGTGCCAGCAGCCCGGACAGGGGAGCGCACGAGCAGTACTTC; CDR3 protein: CASSPDRGAHEQYF
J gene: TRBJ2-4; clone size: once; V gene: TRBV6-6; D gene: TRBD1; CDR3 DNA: TGTGCCAGCAGTTACTCCGGACAGGGGAGGAACATTCAGTACTTC; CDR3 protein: CASSYSGQGRNIQYF
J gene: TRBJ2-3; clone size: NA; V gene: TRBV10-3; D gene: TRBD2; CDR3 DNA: TGTGCCATCAGGGGCTGGACTAGCGGGGGCACAGATACGCAGTATTTT; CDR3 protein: CAIRGWTSGGTDTQYF
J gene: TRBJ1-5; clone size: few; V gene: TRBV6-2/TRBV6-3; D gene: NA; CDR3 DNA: TGTGCCAGCAGCGCCAATTTAGATCAGCCCCAGCATTTT; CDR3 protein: CASSANLDQPQHF
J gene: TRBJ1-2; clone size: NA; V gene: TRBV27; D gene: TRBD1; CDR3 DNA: TGTGCCAGCAGTTTGGGACAGGAGTATGGCTACACCTTC; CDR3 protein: CASSLGQEYGYTF
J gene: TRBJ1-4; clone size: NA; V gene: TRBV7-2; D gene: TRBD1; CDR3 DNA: TGTGCCAGCAGCTTAGGGTTCACAGGGGCTAATGAAAAACTGTTTTTT; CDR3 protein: CASSLGFTGANEKLFF
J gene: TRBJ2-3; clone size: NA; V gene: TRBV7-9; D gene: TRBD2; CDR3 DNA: TGTGCCAGCAGCTTACAATTAGCGGGGGGGCGGATTGTGGCAGATACGCAGTATTTT; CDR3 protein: CASSLQLAGGRIVADTQYF
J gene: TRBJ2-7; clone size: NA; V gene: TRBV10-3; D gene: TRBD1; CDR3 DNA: TGTGCCATCAGATCTGGACAGGGACACTACGAGCAGTACTTC; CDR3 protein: CAIRSGQGHYEQYF
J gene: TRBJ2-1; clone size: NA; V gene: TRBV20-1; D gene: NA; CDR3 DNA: TGCAGTGCTAGCCACAATGAGCAGTTCTTC; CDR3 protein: CSASHNEQFF
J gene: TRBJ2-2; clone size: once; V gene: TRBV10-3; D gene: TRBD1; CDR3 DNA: TGTGCCATCGCACCGGGACAGGGGACCGGGGAGCTGTTTTTT; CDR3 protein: CAIAPGQGTGELFF